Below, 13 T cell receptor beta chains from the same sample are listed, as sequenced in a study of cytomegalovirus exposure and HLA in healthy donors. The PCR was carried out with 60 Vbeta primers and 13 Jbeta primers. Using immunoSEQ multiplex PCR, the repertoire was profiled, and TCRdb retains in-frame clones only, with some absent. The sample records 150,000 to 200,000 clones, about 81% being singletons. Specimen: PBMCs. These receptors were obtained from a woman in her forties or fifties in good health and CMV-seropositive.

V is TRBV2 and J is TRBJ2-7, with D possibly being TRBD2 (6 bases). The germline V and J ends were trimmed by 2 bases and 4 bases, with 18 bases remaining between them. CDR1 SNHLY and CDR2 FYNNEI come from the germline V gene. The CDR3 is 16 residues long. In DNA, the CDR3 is TGTGCCAGCAGTGAAATGAGGAGGGGCAGGGAGTACGAGCAGTACTTC. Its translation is CASSEMRRGREYEQYF.

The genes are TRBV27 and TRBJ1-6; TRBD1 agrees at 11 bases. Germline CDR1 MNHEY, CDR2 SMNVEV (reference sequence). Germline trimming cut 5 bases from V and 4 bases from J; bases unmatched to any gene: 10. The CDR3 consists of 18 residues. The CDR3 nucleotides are TGTGCCAGCAGTCCGCAGCGGACAGGGGGCAGGTATAATTCACCCCTCCACTTT. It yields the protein CASSPQRTGGRYNSPLHF.

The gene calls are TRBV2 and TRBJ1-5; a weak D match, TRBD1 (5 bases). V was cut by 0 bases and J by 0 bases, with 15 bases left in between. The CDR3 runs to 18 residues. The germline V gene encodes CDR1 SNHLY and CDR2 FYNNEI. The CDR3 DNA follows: TGTGCCAGCAGTGAAGCGATAGGGGCACACAGTAGCAATCAGCCCCAGCATTTT. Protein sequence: CASSEAIGAHSSNQPQHF.

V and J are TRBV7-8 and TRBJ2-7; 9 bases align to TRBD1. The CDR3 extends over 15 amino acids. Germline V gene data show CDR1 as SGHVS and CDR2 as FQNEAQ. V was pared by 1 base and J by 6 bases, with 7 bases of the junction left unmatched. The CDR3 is CASSLVGQGDVEQYF. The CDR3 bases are TGTGCCAGCAGCTTAGTGGGACAGGGCGATGTCGAGCAGTACTTC.

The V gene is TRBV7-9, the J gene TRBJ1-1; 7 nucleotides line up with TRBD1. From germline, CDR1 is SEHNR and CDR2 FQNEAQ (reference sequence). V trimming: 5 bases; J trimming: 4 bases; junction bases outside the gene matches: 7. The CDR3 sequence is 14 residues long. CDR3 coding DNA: TGTGCCAGCAGCATGACAGGGCGGCTCACTGAAGCTTTCTTT. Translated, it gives CASSMTGRLTEAFF.

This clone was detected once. For the CDR3, the DNA is TGTGCCTGGAGTGTACGAGGGGGATCTGGCTACACCTTC. Protein: CAWSVRGGSGYTF. The genes are TRBV30 and TRBJ1-2; D may be TRBD1 (6 bases). V dropped 0 bases and J dropped 7 bases, with 12 bases sitting between them. The germline CDR1 and CDR2 sequences are GTSNPN and SVGIG (reference sequence). The length of the CDR3 is 13 residues.

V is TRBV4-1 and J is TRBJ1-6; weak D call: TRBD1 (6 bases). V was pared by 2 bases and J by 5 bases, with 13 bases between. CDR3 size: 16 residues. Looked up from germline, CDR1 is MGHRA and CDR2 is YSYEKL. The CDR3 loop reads CASSQRNRVDNSPLHF. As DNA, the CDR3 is TGCGCCAGCAGCCAACGTAACAGGGTTGATAATTCACCCCTCCACTTT.

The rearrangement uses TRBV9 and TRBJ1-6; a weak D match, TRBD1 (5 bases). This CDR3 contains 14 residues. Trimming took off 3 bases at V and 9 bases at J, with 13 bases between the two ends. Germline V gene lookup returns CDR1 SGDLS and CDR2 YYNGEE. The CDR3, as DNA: TGTGCCAGCAGCGCCAATTGGGGGGGTTCACCCCTCCACTTT. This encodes CASSANWGGSPLHF.

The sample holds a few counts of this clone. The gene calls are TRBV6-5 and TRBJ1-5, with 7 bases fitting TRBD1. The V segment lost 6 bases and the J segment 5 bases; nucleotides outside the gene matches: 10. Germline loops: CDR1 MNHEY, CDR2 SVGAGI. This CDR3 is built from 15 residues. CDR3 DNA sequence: TGTGCCAGCAGGCCGACAGGGTGGGGGGATCAGCCCCAGCATTTT. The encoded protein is CASRPTGWGDQPQHF.

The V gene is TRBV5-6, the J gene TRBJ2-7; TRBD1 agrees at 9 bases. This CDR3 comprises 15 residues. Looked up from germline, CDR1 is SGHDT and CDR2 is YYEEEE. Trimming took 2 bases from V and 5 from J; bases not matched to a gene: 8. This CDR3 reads CASSLRDRVDHEQYF. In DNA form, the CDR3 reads TGTGCCAGCAGCTTAAGGGACAGGGTAGACCACGAGCAGTACTTC.

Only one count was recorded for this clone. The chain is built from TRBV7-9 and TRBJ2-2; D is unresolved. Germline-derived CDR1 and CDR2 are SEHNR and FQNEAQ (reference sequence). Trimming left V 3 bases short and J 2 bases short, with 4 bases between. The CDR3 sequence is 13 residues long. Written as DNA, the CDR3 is TGTGCCAGCAGCTTGAGCAACACCGGGGAGCTGTTTTTT. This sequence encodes CASSLSNTGELFF.

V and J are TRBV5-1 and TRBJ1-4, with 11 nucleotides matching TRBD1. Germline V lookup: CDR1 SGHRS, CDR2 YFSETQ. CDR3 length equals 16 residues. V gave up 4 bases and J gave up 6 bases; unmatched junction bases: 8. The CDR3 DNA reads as TGCGCCAGCAGCCCGAATTCGGGACAGGGGGATGAAAAACTGTTTTTT. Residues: CASSPNSGQGDEKLFF.

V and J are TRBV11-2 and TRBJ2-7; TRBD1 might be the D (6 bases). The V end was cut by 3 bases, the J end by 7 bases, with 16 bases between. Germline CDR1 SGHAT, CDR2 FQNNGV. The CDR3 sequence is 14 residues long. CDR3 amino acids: CASSFSRGWGEQYF. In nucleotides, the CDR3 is TGTGCCAGCAGCTTTTCCAGGGGATGGGGAGAGCAGTACTTC.